These 17 T cell receptor beta chains came from one sample sequenced in a study of T cells in Graves' hyperthyroidism and ophthalmopathy. TCR beta CDR3 regions were amplified from RNA. A first-round RT-PCR of the TCR CDR3 used the HTBI primer set. From the multiplex PCR reads, TCRdb called clonotypes with MiXCR, one entry per CDR3 protein. The sample consists of about 350,000 distinct CDR3 sequences, about 19% of them appearing once. Sequencing used blood. These receptors all stem from a woman younger than 30 with Graves' hyperthyroidism.

The rearrangement uses TRBV18 and TRBJ2-7, with D perhaps being TRBD1 or TRBD2 (5 bases each). Trimming cost V 2 bases and J 4 bases, with 12 bases left between them. Germline CDR1 reads KGHSH; CDR2 reads LQKENI. The CDR3 runs to 14 residues. For the CDR3, the DNA is TGTGCCAGCTCACCAGGGACCGCAAGGTACGAGCAGTACTTC. This sequence encodes CASSPGTARYEQYF.

This clonotype has ten or more counts. This chain connects TRBV10-3 to TRBJ2-7; TRBD1 agrees at 8 bases. The CDR3 is 15 amino acids. Unmatched junction bases numbered 5, after V lost 2 bases and J lost 2 bases. Germline V gives CDR1 ENHRY, CDR2 SYGVKD. CDR3: CAISEPGQGTYEQYF. The CDR3 DNA is TGTGCCATCAGTGAGCCCGGACAGGGTACCTACGAGCAGTACTTC.

At least ten counts were recorded for this clonotype. The CDR3 reads CASSVSDTGNTIYF. The CDR3 nucleotides read TGTGCCAGCAGCGTATCTGATACTGGAAACACCATATATTTT. This chain uses TRBV9 with TRBJ1-3, with unresolved D. Germline CDR1 reads SGDLS; CDR2 reads YYNGEE. CDR3 length: 14 residues. Trimming cost V 1 base and J 2 bases, with 7 bases left between them.

Note on this clonotype: A much larger clonotype is one base distant, so this may be a read error. The genes are TRBV30 and TRBJ1-1; TRBD1 is a possible D gene (5 bases). Per the germline V gene, CDR1 is GTSNPN and CDR2 is SVGIG (reference sequence). The CDR3 has 13 amino acids. CDR3 amino acids: CAWSVRDDTEACF. CDR3 DNA sequence: TGTGCCTGGAGTGTGAGGGACGACACTGAAGCTTGCTTT.

This clonotype has a count of ten or more. V gene TRBV28 combines with J gene TRBJ2-7; TRBD1 matches 9 bases. The CDR3 contains 14 residues. CDR1 is MDHEN and CDR2 is SYDVKM in the germline V gene. The trim removed 4 bases at V and 5 bases at J, leaving 6 bases unmatched. In nucleotides, the CDR3 is TGTGCCAGCAGTTCGGACAGGGACAGGGACGAGCAGTACTTC. It is translated as CASSSDRDRDEQYF.

This clonotype has at least ten counts. The J gene is TRBJ2-2, the V gene TRBV20-1; D is undetermined. The CDR3 runs 13 residues. V was shortened by 3 bases and J by 4 bases, with 9 bases between the two germline ends. The germline CDR1 and CDR2 sequences are DFQATT and SNEGSKA (reference sequence). CDR3 residues: CSASRDATGELFF. The CDR3 DNA reads as TGCAGTGCTAGCCGAGATGCCACCGGGGAGCTGTTTTTT.

This clonotype has ten or more counts. V is TRBV12-3 or TRBV12-4 and J is TRBJ1-2, with no clear D. With 3 bases removed from V and 7 bases from J, the gap between germline ends came to 15 bases. This CDR3 contains 14 residues. In DNA, the CDR3 is TGTGCCAGCAGTTTGGCAACAGTCCCATCTGGCTACACCTTC. Encoded protein: CASSLATVPSGYTF.

The V call is TRBV6-5, the J call TRBJ2-7; D gene uncertain. V shed 0 bases and J shed 3 bases, with 12 bases lying between them. Germline assignment: CDR1 MNHEY and CDR2 SVGAGI. CDR3 length equals 15 residues. The CDR3 region is CASSYSSRNNYEQYF. In nucleotides, the CDR3 is TGTGCCAGCAGTTACTCGAGTAGAAACAACTACGAGCAGTACTTC.

The table lists this clonotype with many counts. The chain recombines TRBV6-5 with TRBJ1-5, with no clear D. The germline V gene has CDR1 MNHEY and CDR2 SVGAGI. This CDR3 has 13 residues. V dropped 4 bases and J dropped 3 bases, with 7 bases sitting between them. CDR3 sequence: CASSLQPNQPQHF. Here the CDR3 DNA reads TGTGCCAGCAGTTTGCAGCCCAATCAGCCCCAGCATTTT.

This clonotype was counted at least ten times. The gene calls are TRBV24-1 and TRBJ2-5; 7 bases line up with TRBD1. The CDR3 is 17 residues long. V shed 0 bases, J shed 0 bases, and the junction held 6 bases outside the gene matches. CDR1 and CDR2 (germline): KGHDR, SFDVKD. The CDR3 here is CATSDLQATGNQETQYF. The CDR3 region has the DNA TGTGCCACCAGTGATTTGCAGGCGACAGGGAACCAAGAGACCCAGTACTTC.

In its sample, this clonotype was seen many times. This chain connects TRBV12-3 or TRBV12-4 to TRBJ2-7; maybe TRBD1 (6 bases). Trimming took 2 bases from V and 6 from J, leaving 11 bases between them. This CDR3 contains 13 residues. CDR3 nucleotide sequence: TGTGCCAGCAGTTTATCAGGGGCGTCCGAGCAGTACTTC. It translates to CASSLSGASEQYF.

The chain joins TRBV5-1 to TRBJ2-2, with D possibly TRBD2 on 6 matching bases. Germline CDR1 is SGHRS and CDR2 is YFSETQ. The ends were cut back, 4 bases at V and 1 base at J, with 20 bases in the middle. The CDR3 runs 18 residues. This CDR3 is CASSPRILGTRNTGELFF. The CDR3 region has the DNA TGCGCCAGCAGCCCTCGTATACTCGGGACTCGGAACACCGGGGAGCTGTTTTTT.

This clonotype was counted a few times. The chain links TRBV27 to TRBJ2-2; 11 nucleotides agree with TRBD2. The V and J ends lost 3 bases and 0 bases, in that order; junction bases with no gene match: 6. The CDR3 runs 18 residues. The V gene's germline CDR1 is MNHEY and CDR2 SMNVEV (reference sequence). The CDR3 coding sequence is TGTGCCAGCAGTTTGAGGCCTAGCGGGGGGACGAACACCGGGGAGCTGTTTTTT. As protein: CASSLRPSGGTNTGELFF.

This clonotype was observed at least ten times. This sequence joins TRBV29-1 and TRBJ1-1; no reliable D call. V lost 1 base and J 4 bases, leaving 4 bases between the germline ends. The CDR3 contains 11 residues. The germline gives CDR1 SQVTM, CDR2 ANQGSEA. The CDR3 bases are TGCAGCGTTGAAGGCAGCACTGAAGCTTTCTTT. Its translation is CSVEGSTEAFF.

This clonotype appeared a few times. The gene calls are TRBV5-1 and TRBJ2-5; 9 bases align to TRBD2. Germline values: CDR1 SGHRS, CDR2 YFSETQ. V was pared by 0 bases and J by 3 bases, with 12 bases of the junction left unmatched. The CDR3 has 18 amino acids. CDR3 sequence: CASSLVGVAGAFKETQYF. In DNA, the CDR3 is TGCGCCAGCAGCTTGGTAGGAGTAGCGGGGGCTTTCAAAGAGACCCAGTACTTC.

This clonotype was seen repeatedly, ten times or more. The rearrangement links TRBV20-1 to TRBJ1-1, with a weak D call TRBD1 (5 bases). The V gene's germline CDR1 is DFQATT and CDR2 SNEGSKA (reference sequence). This CDR3 contains 13 residues. Deletions cut 3 bases from V and 0 bases from J, with 8 bases between. CDR3: CSARWGLNTEAFF. In DNA form, the CDR3 reads TGCAGTGCTAGGTGGGGACTGAACACTGAAGCTTTCTTT.

This clonotype was observed at least ten times. V and J are TRBV20-1 and TRBJ2-7; no firm D call. Trimming stripped 1 base from V and 0 bases from J, with 7 bases between. There are 13 residues in the CDR3. Germline assignment: CDR1 DFQATT and CDR2 SNEGSKA (reference sequence). This chain's CDR3 is CSARGGSSYEQYF. The CDR3 nucleotides read TGCAGTGCTAGAGGCGGAAGCTCCTACGAGCAGTACTTC.